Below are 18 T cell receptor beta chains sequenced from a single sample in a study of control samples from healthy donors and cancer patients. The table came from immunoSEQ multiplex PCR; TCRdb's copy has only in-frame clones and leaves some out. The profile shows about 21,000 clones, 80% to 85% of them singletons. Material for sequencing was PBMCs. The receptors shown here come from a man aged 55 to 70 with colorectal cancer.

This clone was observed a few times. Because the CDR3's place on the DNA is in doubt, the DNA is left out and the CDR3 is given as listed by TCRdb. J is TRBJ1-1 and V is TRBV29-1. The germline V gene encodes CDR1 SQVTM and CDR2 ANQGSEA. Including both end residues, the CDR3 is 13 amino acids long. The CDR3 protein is CSIRFGGNTEAFF.

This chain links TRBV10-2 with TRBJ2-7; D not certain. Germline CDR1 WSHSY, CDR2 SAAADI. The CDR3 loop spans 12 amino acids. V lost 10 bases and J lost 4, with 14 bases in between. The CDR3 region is CATMPLTYEQYF. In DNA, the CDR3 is TGCGCCACCATGCCCCTCACTTACGAGCAGTACTTC.

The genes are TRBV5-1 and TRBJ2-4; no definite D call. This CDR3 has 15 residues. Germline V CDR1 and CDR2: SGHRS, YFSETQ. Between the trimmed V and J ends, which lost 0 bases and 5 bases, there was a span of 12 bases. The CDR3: CASSLGQVRENIQYF. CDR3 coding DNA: TGCGCCAGCAGCTTGGGCCAGGTCCGTGAAAACATTCAGTACTTC.

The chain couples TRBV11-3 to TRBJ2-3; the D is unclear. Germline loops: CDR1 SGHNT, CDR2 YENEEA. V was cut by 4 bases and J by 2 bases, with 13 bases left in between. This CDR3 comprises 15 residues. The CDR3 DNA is TGTGCCAGCAGCTCCAGCCTTCTCCTCACAGATACGCAGTATTTT. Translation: CASSSSLLLTDTQYF. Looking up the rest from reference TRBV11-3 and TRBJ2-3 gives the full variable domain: EAGVVQSPRYKIIEKKQPVAFWCNPISGHNTLYWYLQNLGQGPELLIRYENEEAVDDSQLPKDRFSAERLKGVDSTLKIQPAELGDSAVYLCASSSSLLLTDTQYFGPGTRLTVL.

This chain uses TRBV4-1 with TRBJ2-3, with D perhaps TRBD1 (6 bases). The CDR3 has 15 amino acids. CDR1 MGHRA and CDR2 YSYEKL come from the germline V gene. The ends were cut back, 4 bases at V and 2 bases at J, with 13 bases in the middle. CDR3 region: CASSRPTGTTDTQYF. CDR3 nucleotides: TGCGCCAGCAGCCGCCCGACAGGAACCACAGATACGCAGTATTTT.

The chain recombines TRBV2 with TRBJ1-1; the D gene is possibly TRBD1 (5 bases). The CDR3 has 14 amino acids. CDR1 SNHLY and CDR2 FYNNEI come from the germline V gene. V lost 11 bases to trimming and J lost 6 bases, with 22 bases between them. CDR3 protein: CADAEGTTGAEAFF. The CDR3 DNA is TGTGCCGACGCGGAGGGGACGACGGGGGCTGAAGCTTTCTTT.

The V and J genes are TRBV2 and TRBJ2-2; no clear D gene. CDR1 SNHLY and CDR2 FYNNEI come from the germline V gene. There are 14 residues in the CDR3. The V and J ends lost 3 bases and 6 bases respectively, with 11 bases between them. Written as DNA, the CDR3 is TGTGCCAGCAGTGACTATAAGGGATCCGGGGAGCTGTTTTTT. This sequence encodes CASSDYKGSGELFF.

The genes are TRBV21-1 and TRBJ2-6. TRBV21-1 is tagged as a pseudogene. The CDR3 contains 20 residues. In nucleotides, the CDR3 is TGTGCCAGCAGCAAAGAAATATCACCTAACCGTATAAGGGGGGCCAACGTCCTGACTTTC. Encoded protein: CASSKEISPNRIRGANVLTF.

CDR3 sequence: CASSRTAASGELFF. The CDR3 nucleotides read TGTGCCAGCAGCCGAACGGCCGCTAGTGGGGAGCTGTTTTTT. This chain connects TRBV6-5 to TRBJ2-2; no firm D call. The length of the CDR3 is 14 residues. Germline CDR1 is MNHEY and CDR2 is SVGAGI. V dropped 6 bases and J dropped 8 bases, with 16 bases sitting between them.

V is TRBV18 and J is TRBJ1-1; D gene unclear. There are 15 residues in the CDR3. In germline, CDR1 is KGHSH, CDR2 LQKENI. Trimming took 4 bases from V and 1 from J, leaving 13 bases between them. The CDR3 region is CASSRVGVRNTEAFF. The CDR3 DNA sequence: TGTGCCAGCTCACGGGTGGGCGTCAGGAACACTGAAGCTTTCTTT.

CDR3 DNA: TGTGCCAGCAGTTACTCCGCGTCGTACAGGGACAATCAGCCCCAGCATTTT. Its protein product is CASSYSASYRDNQPQHF. The genes are TRBV27 and TRBJ1-5, with a tentative D call TRBD1 (6 bases). Germline CDR1 is MNHEY and CDR2 is SMNVEV (reference sequence). This CDR3 region has 17 residues. Trimming took off 4 bases at V and 3 bases at J, with 19 bases between the two ends.

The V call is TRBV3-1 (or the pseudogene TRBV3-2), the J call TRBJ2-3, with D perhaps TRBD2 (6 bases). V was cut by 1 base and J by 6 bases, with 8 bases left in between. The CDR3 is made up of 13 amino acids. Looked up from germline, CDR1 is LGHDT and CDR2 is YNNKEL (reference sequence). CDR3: CASSQGGVDTQYF. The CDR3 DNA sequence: TGTGCCAGCAGCCAAGGGGGGGTGGATACGCAGTATTTT.

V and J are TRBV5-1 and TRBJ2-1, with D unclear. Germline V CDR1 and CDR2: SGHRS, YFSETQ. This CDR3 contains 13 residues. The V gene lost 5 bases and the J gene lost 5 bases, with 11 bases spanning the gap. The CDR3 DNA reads TGCGCCAGCAGGTGGGGTGGCGACAATGAGCAGTTCTTC. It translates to CASRWGGDNEQFF.

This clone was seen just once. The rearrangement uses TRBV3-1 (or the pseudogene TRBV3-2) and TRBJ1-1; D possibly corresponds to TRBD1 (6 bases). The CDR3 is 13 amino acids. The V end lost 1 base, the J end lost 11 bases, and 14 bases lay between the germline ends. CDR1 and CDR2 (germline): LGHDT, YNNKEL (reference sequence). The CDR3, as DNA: TGTGCCAGCAGCCAAGTGGGCAGGGGCGATGCTTTCTTT. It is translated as CASSQVGRGDAFF.

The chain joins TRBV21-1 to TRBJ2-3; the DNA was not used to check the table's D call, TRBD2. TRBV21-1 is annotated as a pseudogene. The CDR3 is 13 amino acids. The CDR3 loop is CARREEITDTQYF. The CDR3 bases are TGTGCACGCCGTGAGGAGATCACAGATACGCAGTATTTT.

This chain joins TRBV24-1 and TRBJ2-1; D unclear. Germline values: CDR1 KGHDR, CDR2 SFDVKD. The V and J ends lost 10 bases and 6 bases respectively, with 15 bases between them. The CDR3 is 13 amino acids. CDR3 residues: CATTPRGSNEQFF. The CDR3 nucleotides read TGTGCCACTACGCCGCGTGGAAGCAATGAGCAGTTCTTC.

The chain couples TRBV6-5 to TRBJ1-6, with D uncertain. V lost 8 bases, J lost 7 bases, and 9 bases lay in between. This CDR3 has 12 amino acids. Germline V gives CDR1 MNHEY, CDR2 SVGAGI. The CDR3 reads CASGDGNSPLHF. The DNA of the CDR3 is TGTGCCAGCGGAGACGGCAATTCACCCCTCCACTTT.

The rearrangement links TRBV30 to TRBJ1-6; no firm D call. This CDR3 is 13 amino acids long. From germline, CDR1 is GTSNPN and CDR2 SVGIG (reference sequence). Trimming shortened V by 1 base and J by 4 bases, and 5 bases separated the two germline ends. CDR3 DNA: TGTGCCTGGAGTGAACAGTATAATTCACCCCTCCACTTT. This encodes CAWSEQYNSPLHF.